A single T cell receptor (beta chain) is shown here with its context. The data derive from a study of T-cell memory formation after mild COVID-19. The CDR3 consists of 14 residues. V dropped 4 bases and J dropped 3 bases, with 15 bases sitting between them. Germline V gene sequence: CDR1 SQVTM, CDR2 ANQGSEA. TCRdb re-analysed the 5' RACE reads in MiXCR, keeping a single row per CDR3 protein. The sample shows around 390,000 distinct CDR3 sequences, 16% of them seen only once. Sequencing was done on a sample of PBMCs or a T cell subset sorted from them (not recorded which). The chain combines TRBV29-1 with TRBJ1-2; D is possibly TRBD1 (5 bases). This sequence was found in a man aged 18 to 29 who had mild COVID-19 (a few samples of this study predate the infection). Cell type and time point are not known. CDR3 residues: CSVGSGAPDYGYTF. CDR3 DNA sequence: TGCAGCGTTGGCTCCGGGGCCCCGGACTATGGCTACACCTTC. The full variable domain, rest sourced from reference TRBV29-1 and TRBJ1-2, is SAVISQKPSRDICQRGTSLTIQCQVDSQVTMMFWYRQQPGQSLTLIATANQGSEATYESGFVIDKFPISRPNLTFSTLTVSNMSPEDSSIYLCSVGSGAPDYGYTFGSGTRLTVV.